These T cell receptor beta chains were read from a single sample in a study of cytomegalovirus exposure and HLA in healthy donors. Sequencing was performed with immunoSEQ multiplex PCR; in TCRdb, only in-frame clones are kept and a portion is missing. The sample lists 70,000 to 95,000 clones; 90% to 95% were seen once. Source material: PBMCs. The receptor source for this set is a woman under 40 in good health and CMV-seronegative. Each CDR3 is given with its conserved first and last residue. D genes are given only for firm matches. The size entry is marked missing in some rows and otherwise reads once, few, many or a size class.

v_call	j_call	clone_size	d_call	cdr3_nt	cdr3_aa
TRBV18	TRBJ1-5	-	TRBD1	TGTGCCAGCTCACCCGGACAGGGGGTTCAGCCCCAGCATTTT	CASSPGQGVQPQHF
TRBV18	TRBJ2-1	-	-	TGTGCCAGCTCACCGTACTCCTACAATGAGCAGTTCTTC	CASSPYSYNEQFF
TRBV25-1	TRBJ1-1	-	-	TGTGCCAGCAGTCCCCTGGGCGGGGGAACTTCCAACACTGAAGCTTTCTTT	CASSPLGGGTSNTEAFF
TRBV7-8	TRBJ1-1	-	-	TGTGCCAGCAGCTTCATGCGGGGGAACACTGAAGCTTTCTTT	CASSFMRGNTEAFF
TRBV30	TRBJ2-2	-	-	TGTGCCTGGAGCGCTAGAACCGGGGAGCTGTTTTTT	CAWSARTGELFF
TRBV6-5	TRBJ1-3	once	TRBD1	TGTGCCAGCAGCCGTGGACAGGGGGCTGGAAACACCATATATTTT	CASSRGQGAGNTIYF
TRBV6-1	TRBJ2-6	-	-	TGTGCCAGCAGTGAAGGCGGATCTGGGGCCAACGTCCTGACTTTC	CASSEGGSGANVLTF
TRBV9	TRBJ1-2	-	-	TGTGCCAGCAGCGTAGAAAGTGGGGGCAAATATGGCTACACCTTC	CASSVESGGKYGYTF
TRBV29-1	TRBJ2-1	-	-	TGCAGCGTTTTGGGCAGCTCCTACAATGAGCAGTTCTTC	CSVLGSSYNEQFF
TRBV27	TRBJ2-1	-	TRBD2	TGTGCCAGCAGTGGGGCCGGGACTAGCCGTCCTGAGCAGTTCTTC	CASSGAGTSRPEQFF
TRBV9	TRBJ1-2	-	TRBD1	TGTGCCAGCAGCGCGGGACAGGGAGAGTACTATGGCTACACCTTC	CASSAGQGEYYGYTF
TRBV7-6	TRBJ2-7	-	-	TGTGCCAGCAGCTTAAATGTAGAGTACGAGCAGTACTTC	CASSLNVEYEQYF
TRBV6-1	TRBJ1-2	-	TRBD1	TGTGCCAGCAGGAAACCGGGACAGGGTAGTGGCTACACCTTC	CASRKPGQGSGYTF
TRBV7-2	TRBJ1-1	-	TRBD1	TGTGCCAGCCGCGGGTACAGGGGCGGCATGAACACTGAAGCTTTCTTT	CASRGYRGGMNTEAFF
TRBV28	TRBJ2-3	-	TRBD1	TGTGCCAGCAGTTTAGTCGAGACAGGGAAGGAAGATACGCAGTATTTT	CASSLVETGKEDTQYF
TRBV5-5	TRBJ1-2	-	TRBD1	TGTGCCAGCAGCGCGGGGACAGGGGGCTATGGCTACACCTTC	CASSAGTGGYGYTF
TRBV30	TRBJ1-2	once	TRBD1	TGTGCCTGGAGTATAAGAAACAGGGGAATAGGGGGCTACACCTTC	CAWSIRNRGIGGYTF
TRBV30	TRBJ2-7	-	-	TGTGCCTGGAGGAGGGCAGGAACCTACGAGCAGTACTTC	CAWRRAGTYEQYF
TRBV28	TRBJ1-2	-	-	TGTGCCAGCAGTTTAGTGGGGGCGCCGGGCGGCTACACCTTC	CASSLVGAPGGYTF
TRBV7-9	TRBJ2-7	-	TRBD2	TGTGCCAGCAGCCCAACAGGACTAGCGGGTTACGAGCAGTACTTC	CASSPTGLAGYEQYF
TRBV10-3	TRBJ1-1	-	-	TGTGCCATCAAAGGAACAGCGGGGGAAGCTTTCTTT	CAIKGTAGEAFF
TRBV6-1	TRBJ1-5	few	TRBD1	TGTGCCAGCAGTGGAGAAGGACAGGGGGCTTTAGAGCCCCAGCATTTT	CASSGEGQGALEPQHF
TRBV30	TRBJ1-2	-	-	TGTGCCTGGAGTTCAACAGGGCCGCACTATGGCTACACCTTC	CAWSSTGPHYGYTF
TRBV30	TRBJ1-6	once	TRBD1	TGTGCCTGGAGTAAACAGGGGTCTTTAATCTATAATTCACCCCTCCACTTT	CAWSKQGSLIYNSPLHF
TRBV4-2	TRBJ2-7	medium-sized	TRBD2	TGTGCCAGCAGCCAAGAAGGGACTAAGCAGTACTTC	CASSQEGTKQYF
TRBV4-1	TRBJ2-2	-	-	TGCGCCAGCAGCCCCCTCTGGACTTATCCACCCGGGGAGCTGTTTTTT	CASSPLWTYPPGELFF
TRBV29-1	TRBJ2-5	few	TRBD2	TGCAGCGTTGCCGGGACTAGCGGGAGAGAGGGAACCCAAGAGACCCAGTACTTC	CSVAGTSGREGTQETQYF
TRBV7-8	TRBJ1-2	-	-	TGTGCCAGCAGCCCCCGGGGTAACTATGGCTACACCTTC	CASSPRGNYGYTF
TRBV19	TRBJ1-2	-	-	TGTGCCAGTAGTATAGTCACGGCTAACTATGGCTACACCTTC	CASSIVTANYGYTF
TRBV27	TRBJ1-6	-	TRBD1	TGTGCCAGCAGCAGGGGTGTGGACAGGGGGCGGAATTCACCCCTCCACTTT	CASSRGVDRGRNSPLHF
TRBV19	TRBJ1-5	-	-	TGTGCCAGTAGTATACAAAACGGGTTAGCTCAGCCCCAGCATTTT	CASSIQNGLAQPQHF
TRBV25-1	TRBJ2-2	-	-	TGTGCCAGCAGTGCGAGGGCGGGAACCGGGGAGCTGTTTTTT	CASSARAGTGELFF
TRBV30	TRBJ1-1	-	-	TGTGCCTGGAGTGAGACAGGACTGAACACTGAAGCTTTCTTT	CAWSETGLNTEAFF
TRBV5-1	TRBJ1-1	-	TRBD1	TGCGCCAGCAGCTCGATCGACAGGGAAAACACTGAAGCTTTCTTT	CASSSIDRENTEAFF
TRBV27	TRBJ1-1	-	-	TGTGCCAGCAGTCCCAGCGGCGGGGGGGCACTCATGAACACTGAAGCTTTCTTT	CASSPSGGGALMNTEAFF
TRBV4-1	TRBJ2-5	once	-	TGCGCCAGCAGACTGAGGCAGACGTACCAAGAGACCCAGTACTTC	CASRLRQTYQETQYF
TRBV5-6	TRBJ1-5	once	-	TGTGCCAGCAGCACTTGGGGGGGAGGGCAGCCCCAGCATTTT	CASSTWGGGQPQHF